This TCR beta chain was identified in a study of PD-1 blockade in classical Hodgkin lymphoma. Some clones are missing from TCRdb's copy, which holds only in-frame ones; the method was immunoSEQ multiplex PCR. The sample holds roughly 60,000 clones, roughly nine tenths seen once. Between the trimmed V and J ends, which lost 3 bases and 2 bases, there was a span of 6 bases. The CDR3 has 12 amino acids. CDR1 is SGHTS and CDR2 is YDEGEE in the germline V gene. The time point was: cycle 4 day 1 (C4D1), after five to seven weeks of nivolumab. In every patient, relapse followed autologous stem cell transplantation, while exposure to brentuximab vedotin differed. Patients showed best responses of complete response, partial response or progressive disease. Study observations and caveats: Only CD4+ TCR diversity, not CD8+, had risen significantly by C4D1. Excluded were patients who started nivolumab under 1 year after ASCT, a group that had lower diversity. Underlying causes for the observed repertoire differences were not defined, possibly disease activity or prior therapy.

As for this clone: Its antigen is unidentified.

V is TRBV5-8 and J is TRBJ2-7; D gene ambiguous. The clonotype originates from a human donor with classical Hodgkin lymphoma. The source material was peripheral blood mononuclear cells (PBMCs), sampled before the fourth cycle of nivolumab. The CDR3 bases are TGTGCCAGCAGCTGGGTCCCCTACGAGCAGTACTTC. It specifies CASSWVPYEQYF.